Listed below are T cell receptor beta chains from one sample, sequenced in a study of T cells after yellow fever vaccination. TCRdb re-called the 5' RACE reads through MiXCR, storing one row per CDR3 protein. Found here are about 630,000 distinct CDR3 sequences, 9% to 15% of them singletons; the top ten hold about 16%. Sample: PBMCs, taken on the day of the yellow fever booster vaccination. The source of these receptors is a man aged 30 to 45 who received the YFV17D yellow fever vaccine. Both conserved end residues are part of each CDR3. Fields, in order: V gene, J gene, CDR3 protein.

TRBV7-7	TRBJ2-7	CASSCYQGTQWYEQYF
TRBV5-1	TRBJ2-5	CASSLVLARETQYF
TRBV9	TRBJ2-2	CASSAMYRGNTGELFF
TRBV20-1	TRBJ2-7	CSAHGSSGKYEQYF
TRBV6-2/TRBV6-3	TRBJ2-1	CASRKGGTSVKSSYNEQFF
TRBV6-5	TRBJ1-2	CASSHGTGSYGYTF
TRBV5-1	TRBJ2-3	CASSGGPQDTQYF
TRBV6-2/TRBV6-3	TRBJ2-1	CASSSDTASNYNEQFF
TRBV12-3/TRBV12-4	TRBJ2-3	CASSSTVSGALDTQYF
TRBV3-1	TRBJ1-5	CASSQLGNQPQHF
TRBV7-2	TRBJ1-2	CASSLQDRGSHGYTF
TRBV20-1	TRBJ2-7	CSVEGFYEQYF
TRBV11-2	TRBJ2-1	CASSPTPGHNEQFF
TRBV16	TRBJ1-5	CASSQGQSAQPQHF
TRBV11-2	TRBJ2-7	CASSSGRGIYEQYF
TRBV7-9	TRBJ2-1	CASSLEGDEQFF
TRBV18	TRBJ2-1	CASSPAGTGVYNEQFF
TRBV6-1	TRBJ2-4	CASSRAGAGETKNIQYF
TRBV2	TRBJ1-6	CASIPRRNNSPLHF
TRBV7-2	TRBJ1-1	CASRITGTENTEAFF
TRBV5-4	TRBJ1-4	CASSLERGQGEKLFF
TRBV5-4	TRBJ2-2	CASSLFGGGGGGELFF
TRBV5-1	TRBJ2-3	CASSFGQGDTQYF